The clone carrying this TCR beta chain was seen only a few times. Antigen: not known. This entry comes from a study of CD8 T cells in ankylosing spondylitis. General observations from the study: Matched synovial fluid from ankylosing spondylitis patients was reported to be enriched for disease-linked clones. Characteristic of ankylosing spondylitis blood, it appeared, was a TCR beta motif comprising about eight highly homologous variants.

The J segment lost 7 bases and the V segment lost 7 bases, leaving 7 bases of the junction unmatched. Germline CDR1 SQVTM, CDR2 ANQGSEA. This CDR3 has 12 residues. Each TCR beta library was made by quantitative 5'-RACE that incorporated molecular barcodes. TCRdb fed the 5' RACE reads into MiXCR, producing one record per CDR3 protein. The sample includes some 840,000 distinct CDR3 sequences, approximately 10% seen only once; the top ten take under 0.6%. This sequence was found in a male donor with ankylosing spondylitis. The specimen sequenced was blood, either unsorted or a sorted T cell fraction (not recorded which). This chain connects TRBV29-1 to TRBJ1-1; 9 nucleotides match TRBD1. CDR3 nucleotide sequence: TGCAGCGGCCTCACAGGGGGCATTGAAGCTTTCTTT. Protein product: CSGLTGGIEAFF. The full variable domain, its missing parts supplied by reference TRBV29-1 and TRBJ1-1, is SAVISQKPSRDICQRGTSLTIQCQVDSQVTMMFWYRQQPGQSLTLIATANQGSEATYESGFVIDKFPISRPNLTFSTLTVSNMSPEDSSIYLCSGLTGGIEAFFGQGTRLTVV.